The 32 T cell receptor beta chains presented below share a single source sample, sequenced in a study of T cell repertoires in cytomegalovirus infection. In TCRdb, the reads were re-called with MiXCR into one record per CDR3 protein. The data show about 740,000 distinct CDR3 sequences, around a third seen once. Their antigens are not known. This sample comprised cultured PBMCs, obtained from culture after CMV antigen stimulation. These receptors were taken from a human donor in good health (CMV status not recorded). Some clones in this sample may be carry-over from other donors' samples.

V is TRBV6-5 and J is TRBJ1-5; 7 nucleotides agree with TRBD1. CDR1 is MNHEY, CDR2 SVGAGI, per germline. Losses at the gene ends were 5 bases for V and 11 bases for J; bases not matched to a gene: 18. There are 16 residues in the CDR3. Here the CDR3 reads CASSPGTARTQSAQHF. In nucleotides, the CDR3 is TGTGCCAGCAGTCCCGGGACAGCCCGTACACAATCAGCCCAGCATTTT.

This clonotype was detected only a few times. This chain joins TRBV6-1 and TRBJ2-1; 7 bases map to TRBD2. Germline assignment: CDR1 MNHNS and CDR2 SASEGT. Unmatched junction bases numbered 17, after V lost 2 bases and J lost 7 bases. The CDR3 runs to 18 residues. The CDR3 sequence: CASSESPWTSYARNEQFF. In DNA, the CDR3 is TGTGCCAGCAGTGAATCTCCATGGACTAGTTATGCCCGGAATGAGCAGTTCTTC.

This clonotype was counted a few times. The gene calls are TRBV27 and TRBJ1-1; 9 nucleotides line up with TRBD1. J gave up 11 bases and V 5 bases, and 12 bases lay outside the gene matches. Germline V lookup: CDR1 MNHEY, CDR2 SMNVEV (reference sequence). The CDR3 consists of 14 residues. CDR3 in amino acids: CASSPHNRDREAFF. CDR3 DNA: TGTGCCAGCAGTCCTCACAACCGGGACAGGGAGGCTTTCTTT.

This clonotype came up once. The CDR3 DNA reads TGCGCCAGCAGCCAAGAACGATCTGCGGGTACGCAGTATTTT. Protein sequence: CASSQERSAGTQYF. The gene calls are TRBV4-1 and TRBJ2-3; TRBD2 might be the D (5 bases). Deletions cut 0 bases from V and 8 bases from J, with 12 bases between. The CDR3 extends over 14 amino acids. CDR1 and CDR2 (germline): MGHRA, YSYEKL.

Note on this clonotype: A read error may be the cause here, since a much bigger clone is one base away. The rearrangement joins TRBV7-8 to TRBJ1-3; the D is unclear. The CDR3 extends over 12 amino acids. Trimming pared 3 bases from V and 3 bases from J, leaving 3 bases between. The germline CDR1 and CDR2 sequences are SGHVS and FQNEAQ. The CDR3 bases are TGTGCCAGCAGCTTCTATGGAAACACCATATATTTT. It translates to CASSFYGNTIYF.

This clonotype appeared a few times. V and J are TRBV20-1 and TRBJ2-3; a possible D gene is TRBD1 (8 bases). CDR1 is DFQATT, CDR2 SNEGSKA, per germline (reference sequence). The CDR3 totals 15 residues. V lost 6 bases and J lost 0, with 16 bases in between. The CDR3 DNA is TGCAGTGCGTCTACAGGGGGGGGGAGCACAGATACGCAGTATTTT. This translates into CSASTGGGSTDTQYF.

The gene calls are TRBV6-7 and TRBJ1-4, with D unresolved. TRBV6-7 is marked as an open reading frame, function uncertain. Trimming took off 2 bases at V and 8 bases at J, with 6 bases between the two ends. There are 12 residues in the CDR3. The CDR3 region has the DNA TGTGCCAGCAGTTACCAGCTAGAAAAACTGTTTTTT. This sequence encodes CASSYQLEKLFF.

This clonotype appeared a few times. The chain joins TRBV6-1 to TRBJ1-5; D is unclear. V was trimmed by 10 bases and J by 4 bases, leaving 20 bases between them. Looked up from germline, CDR1 is MNHNS and CDR2 is SASEGT. This CDR3 is 15 amino acids long. The chain's CDR3 is CATWGTSRGNQPQHF. CDR3 DNA: TGTGCCACCTGGGGAACGAGCCGAGGGAATCAGCCCCAGCATTTT.

About this clonotype itself: Possible read error: a much larger clone is one base away. The V call is TRBV7-2, the J call TRBJ2-3; D is ambiguous. The CDR3 contains 14 residues. V lost 4 bases to trimming and J lost 2 bases, with 10 bases between them. In germline, CDR1 is SGHTA, CDR2 FQGNSA. The CDR3 DNA reads as TGTGCCAGCAGCTCCCAAAGGAACACAGATACGCAGTATTTT. It codes for CASSSQRNTDTQYF.

Only a few counts were recorded for this clonotype. This rearrangement joins TRBV7-2 to TRBJ1-6, with D tentatively TRBD1 (5 bases). The CDR3 has 16 residues. The germline V gene has CDR1 SGHTA and CDR2 FQGNSA. V lost 6 bases and J lost 7, with 19 bases in between. CDR3 in DNA: TGTGCCAGCAGTTATGCGGGACTCCTCGGGAATTCACCCCTCCACTTT. Residues: CASSYAGLLGNSPLHF.

The V and J genes are TRBV28 and TRBJ2-1; unclear D gene. Trimming stripped 7 bases from V and 4 bases from J, with 14 bases between. The CDR3 consists of 14 residues. Germline CDR1 MDHEN, CDR2 SYDVKM. The CDR3 bases are TGTGCCAGCACCCAATCTTTAGGGTACAATGAGCAGTTCTTC. Its translation: CASTQSLGYNEQFF.

This clonotype was observed a few times. This rearrangement joins TRBV29-1 to TRBJ1-2; weak D call: TRBD1 (6 bases). Trimming took off 7 bases at V and 6 bases at J, with 27 bases between the two ends. Germline CDR1 is SQVTM and CDR2 is ANQGSEA. This CDR3 comprises 16 residues. The chain's CDR3 is CSADQDGRGGADGYTF. The DNA for the CDR3 is TGCAGCGCGGATCAAGACGGCCGGGGGGGCGCCGATGGCTACACCTTC.

This clonotype occurred a few times. The rearrangement joins TRBV12-3 or TRBV12-4 to TRBJ1-1; TRBD1 is a possible D gene (6 bases). This CDR3 contains 15 residues. Trimming stripped 3 bases from V and 2 bases from J, with 13 bases between. The CDR3 protein is CASSLLRGDNTEAFF. Written as DNA, the CDR3 is TGTGCCAGCAGTTTGCTGAGGGGGGATAACACTGAAGCTTTCTTT.

This clonotype was recorded a few times. This chain connects TRBV7-2 to TRBJ2-7; TRBD1 aligns across 8 bases. The germline V gene encodes CDR1 SGHTA and CDR2 FQGNSA. Trimming cost V 3 bases and J 3 bases; bases outside gene matches: 7. CDR3 length: 15 residues. CDR3 sequence reads: CASSFPGGEVYEQYF. CDR3 nucleotide sequence: TGTGCCAGCAGCTTTCCAGGGGGCGAAGTCTACGAGCAGTACTTC.

This clonotype has ten or more counts. This chain connects TRBV7-2 to TRBJ2-3; TRBD2 matches at 7 bases. V lost 3 bases and J lost 5; bases outside the gene matches: 8. CDR1 SGHTA and CDR2 FQGNSA come from the germline V gene. This CDR3 contains 15 residues. This CDR3 reads CASSFLSGMGDTQYF. CDR3 DNA sequence: TGTGCCAGCAGCTTTCTCAGCGGGATGGGAGATACGCAGTATTTT.

This clonotype has more than one count but fewer than ten. The chain combines TRBV12-3 or TRBV12-4 with TRBJ2-5, with 9 bases aligning to TRBD2. The ends lost 3 bases at V and 5 bases at J; junction bases unmatched: 10. The CDR3 length is 16 residues. The CDR3 nucleotides are TGTGCCAGCAGTTTCCTGCGGACTAGCGACGGCGAGACCCAGTACTTC. Its translation is CASSFLRTSDGETQYF.

The V and J genes are TRBV5-6 and TRBJ2-7, with TRBD1 matching over 7 bases. Germline CDR1 SGHDT, CDR2 YYEEEE. V was pared by 5 bases and J by 3 bases, with 20 bases of the junction left unmatched. This CDR3 has 18 residues. CDR3 protein: CASRVTYRGLEEIYEQYF. CDR3 nucleotide sequence: TGTGCCAGCAGGGTGACCTACAGGGGATTGGAGGAGATCTACGAGCAGTACTTC.

This chain uses TRBV6-1 with TRBJ1-4, with D possibly being TRBD1 (6 bases). The germline V gene encodes CDR1 MNHNS and CDR2 SASEGT. This CDR3 contains 17 residues. Trimming took 5 bases from V and 2 from J, leaving 18 bases between them. The CDR3 bases are TGTGCCAGCAGTTTGCTTCGGGGGCAAGGTACTAATGAAAAACTGTTTTTT. This sequence encodes CASSLLRGQGTNEKLFF.

This rearrangement joins TRBV24-1 to TRBJ1-5; 7 positions agree with TRBD1. CDR3 length: 14 amino acids. Looked up from germline, CDR1 is KGHDR and CDR2 is SFDVKD. The junction had 4 bases not matched to a gene; V was cut back by 4 bases and J by 5 bases. CDR3 bases: TGTGCCACCAGTGACCTTACAGGGGATCAGCCCCAGCATTTT. Residues: CATSDLTGDQPQHF.

J is TRBJ2-7 and V is TRBV15; D is unclear. Trimming removed 0 bases at V and 3 bases at J, with 9 bases between. Per germline, CDR1 LNHNV and CDR2 YYDKDF (reference sequence). The CDR3 covers 14 residues. CDR3 protein: CATSRDLGFYEQYF. The DNA for the CDR3 is TGTGCCACCAGCAGAGATCTAGGGTTCTACGAGCAGTACTTC.

V usage is TRBV19 and J usage is TRBJ2-1; the match to TRBD2 covers 13 bases. After removal of 5 bases from V and 8 bases from J, the junction contained 3 bases not matched to a gene. Germline lookup yields CDR1 LNHDA and CDR2 SQIVND (reference sequence). The CDR3 has 14 residues. The CDR3 bases are TGTGCCAGTAGTCGGACTAGCGGGAGATATGAGCAGTTCTTC. Its translation is CASSRTSGRYEQFF. The full variable domain, with the rest looked up from reference TRBV19 and TRBJ2-1, is DGGITQSPKYLFRKEGQNVTLSCEQNLNHDAMYWYRQDPGQGLRLIYYSQIVNDFQKGDIAEGYSVSREKKESFPLTVTSAQKNPTAFYLCASSRTSGRYEQFFGPGTRLTVL.

This clonotype was seen more than once but under ten times. This chain connects TRBV4-3 to TRBJ2-2; 10 nucleotides line up with TRBD2. From germline, CDR1 is LGHNA and CDR2 YSLEER. The ends lost 0 bases at V and 10 bases at J; junction bases unmatched: 5. The CDR3 spans 15 residues. Here the CDR3 DNA reads TGCGCCAGCAGCCAAGATGCCCTAGCGGGAGTGGAGCTGTTTTTT. Amino acids: CASSQDALAGVELFF.

The genes are TRBV12-3 or TRBV12-4 and TRBJ2-5, with TRBD2 matching over 12 bases. After removal of 4 bases from V and 7 bases from J, the junction contained 10 bases not matched to a gene. The length of the CDR3 is 16 residues. For the CDR3, the DNA is TGTGCCAGCAGTTATAGACTAGCGGGGGCCCCTGGGACCCAGTACTTC. Amino acids: CASSYRLAGAPGTQYF.

This clonotype was detected only a few times. This chain joins TRBV2 and TRBJ1-2; D is perhaps TRBD1 (6 bases). The CDR3 loop spans 13 amino acids. V shed 8 bases and J shed 0 bases, with 10 bases lying between them. Germline CDR1 reads SNHLY; CDR2 reads FYNNEI. In nucleotides, the CDR3 is TGTGCCAGCCGGGGGGCGGCTAACTATGGCTACACCTTC. Amino acid sequence: CASRGAANYGYTF.

V gene TRBV7-2 combines with J gene TRBJ2-3; D is possibly TRBD2 (6 bases). V was cut by 3 bases and J by 0 bases, with 13 bases left in between. This CDR3 is built from 16 residues. CDR1 and CDR2 from the germline V gene are SGHTA and FQGNSA. CDR3: CASSFDGRVSTDTQYF. The CDR3 bases are TGTGCCAGCAGCTTTGACGGGAGAGTGAGCACAGATACGCAGTATTTT. Full variable domain (rest looked up from reference TRBV7-2 and TRBJ2-3): GAGVSQSPSNKVTEKGKDVELRCDPISGHTALYWYRQSLGQGLEFLIYFQGNSAPDKSGLPSDRFSAERTGGSVSTLTIQRTQQEDSAVYLCASSFDGRVSTDTQYFGPGTRLTVL.

The chain joins TRBV29-1 to TRBJ2-5, with D hard to call. The V gene lost 2 bases and the J gene lost 3 bases, with 7 bases spanning the gap. Germline loops: CDR1 SQVTM, CDR2 ANQGSEA. This CDR3 has 12 amino acids. Here the CDR3 DNA reads TGCAGCGTTGAATCCGGAGAAGAGACCCAGTACTTC. This sequence encodes CSVESGEETQYF.

The V gene is TRBV7-2, the J gene TRBJ1-1; D unclear. Germline CDR1 SGHTA, CDR2 FQGNSA. Trimming stripped 0 bases from V and 1 base from J, with 9 bases between. The CDR3 consists of 15 residues. CDR3 sequence: CASSLAILSNTEAFF. For the CDR3, the DNA is TGTGCCAGCAGCTTAGCGATCTTGTCGAACACTGAAGCTTTCTTT.

This chain uses TRBV6-6 with TRBJ1-5; D unresolved. V shed 0 bases and J shed 4 bases, with 7 bases lying between them. CDR1 MNHNY and CDR2 SVGAGI come from the germline V gene (reference sequence). The CDR3 spans 14 residues. The CDR3 here is CASSYSSGNQPQHF. The CDR3 bases are TGTGCCAGCAGTTACTCGTCGGGGAATCAGCCCCAGCATTTT.

The chain uses TRBV20-1 and TRBJ1-2, with D uncertain. V lost 7 bases, J lost 8 bases, and 17 bases lay in between. The CDR3 is made up of 12 amino acids. CDR1 and CDR2 (germline): DFQATT, SNEGSKA (reference sequence). CDR3 nucleotide sequence: TGCAGTGTCCCCCCCAGCCAGGAGGGCTACACCTTC. It encodes CSVPPSQEGYTF.

V and J are TRBV7-2 and TRBJ2-3, with a tentative D call TRBD2 (7 bases). Germline V gene data show CDR1 as SGHTA and CDR2 as FQGNSA. The CDR3 spans 16 residues. V dropped 3 bases and J dropped 1 base, with 14 bases sitting between them. The CDR3 is CASSFVGGLGTDTQYF. In DNA form, the CDR3 reads TGTGCCAGCAGCTTTGTCGGGGGGCTCGGCACAGATACGCAGTATTTT.

V and J are TRBV12-3 or TRBV12-4 and TRBJ2-1, with D perhaps TRBD1 or TRBD2 (5 bases each). V dropped 0 bases and J dropped 8 bases, with 17 bases sitting between them. The CDR3 is made up of 16 amino acids. The CDR3 DNA follows: TGTGCCAGCAGTTTAGCGCGGAGGATAGGGGCCGATGAGCAGTTCTTC. Its protein is CASSLARRIGADEQFF.

The sample holds a few counts of this clonotype. The chain has TRBV5-4 and TRBJ1-2, with D possibly matching TRBD1 (5 bases). The length of the CDR3 is 15 residues. Looked up from germline, CDR1 is SGHNT and CDR2 is YYREEE (reference sequence). V was pared by 1 base and J by 0 bases, with 10 bases between. The DNA for the CDR3 is TGTGCCAGCAGCTTGAGGGGATCCCCTAACTATGGCTACACCTTC. This encodes CASSLRGSPNYGYTF.